This T cell receptor beta chain was captured in a study of Ad26.COV2.S vaccination and SARS-CoV-2 variants. Repertoires were generated with immunoSEQ multiplex PCR, while TCRdb's copy carries only in-frame clones and drops some. The sample contains about 280,000 clones, approximately 87% of which appear only once. The germline gives CDR1 SGHKS, CDR2 YYEKEE (reference sequence). Trimming left V 3 bases short and J 6 bases short, with 15 bases between. The CDR3 is 14 residues long. Treatment specified: roughly 19 received Ad26.COV2.S at low or high dose, single or two shots; several received placebo; per-sample allocation not given. Sampling was performed 63 days after the first vaccine or placebo injection.

The chain is built from TRBV5-5 and TRBJ1-2, with a tentative D call TRBD1 (6 bases). The sequence came from a person between 18 and 65 years old who received the Ad26.COV2.S COVID-19 vaccine or a placebo. The sample was peripheral blood, taken in a trial of Ad26.COV2.S vaccine versus placebo. Here the CDR3 reads CASSWGAALNGYTF. For the CDR3, the DNA is TGTGCCAGCAGCTGGGGGGCCGCTCTGAATGGCTACACCTTC.